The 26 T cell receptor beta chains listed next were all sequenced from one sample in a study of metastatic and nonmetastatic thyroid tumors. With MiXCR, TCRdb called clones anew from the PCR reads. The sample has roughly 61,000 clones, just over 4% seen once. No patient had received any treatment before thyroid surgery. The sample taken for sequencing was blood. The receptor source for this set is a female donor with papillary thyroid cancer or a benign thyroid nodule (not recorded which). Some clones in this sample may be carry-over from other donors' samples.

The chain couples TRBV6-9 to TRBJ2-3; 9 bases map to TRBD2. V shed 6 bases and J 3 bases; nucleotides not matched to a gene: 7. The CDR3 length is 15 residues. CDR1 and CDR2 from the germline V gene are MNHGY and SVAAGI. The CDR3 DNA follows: TGTGCCAGCAGCTACCGGACTAGCGAAACAGATACGCAGTATTTT. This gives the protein CASSYRTSETDTQYF.

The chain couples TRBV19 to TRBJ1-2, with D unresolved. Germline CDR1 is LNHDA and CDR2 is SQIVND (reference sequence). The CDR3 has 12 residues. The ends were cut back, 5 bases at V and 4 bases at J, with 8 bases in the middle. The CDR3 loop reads CASSRAVYGYTF. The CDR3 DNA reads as TGTGCCAGTAGTCGGGCAGTCTATGGCTACACCTTC. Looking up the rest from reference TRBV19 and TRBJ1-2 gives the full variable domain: DGGITQSPKYLFRKEGQNVTLSCEQNLNHDAMYWYRQDPGQGLRLIYYSQIVNDFQKGDIAEGYSVSREKKESFPLTVTSAQKNPTAFYLCASSRAVYGYTFGSGTRLTVV.

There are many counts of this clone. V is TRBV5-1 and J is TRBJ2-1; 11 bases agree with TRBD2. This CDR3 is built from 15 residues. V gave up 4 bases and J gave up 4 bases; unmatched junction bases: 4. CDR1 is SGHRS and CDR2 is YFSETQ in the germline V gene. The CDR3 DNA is TGCGCCAGCAGCCCGGGACTAGCGGTATACAATGAGCAGTTCTTC. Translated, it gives CASSPGLAVYNEQFF.

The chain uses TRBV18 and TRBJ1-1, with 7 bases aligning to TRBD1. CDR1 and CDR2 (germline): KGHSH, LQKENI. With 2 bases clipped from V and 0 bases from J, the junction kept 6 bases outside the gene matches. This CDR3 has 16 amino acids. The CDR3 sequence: CASSPRQGGMNTEAFF. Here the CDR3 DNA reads TGTGCCAGCTCACCAAGACAGGGAGGGATGAACACTGAAGCTTTCTTT. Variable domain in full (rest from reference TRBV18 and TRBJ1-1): NAGVMQNPRHLVRRRGQEARLRCSPMKGHSHVYWYRQLPEEGLKFMVYLQKENIIDESGMPKERFSAEFPKEGPSILRIQQVVRGDSAAYFCASSPRQGGMNTEAFFGQGTRLTVV.

CDR3: CASSETLREDGYTF. DNA of the CDR3: TGTGCCAGCAGCGAGACACTTAGAGAGGATGGCTACACCTTC. The chain employs TRBV5-4 and TRBJ1-2; no firm D call. Trimming pared 4 bases from V and 6 bases from J, leaving 16 bases between. The CDR3 has 14 residues. Per germline, CDR1 SGHNT and CDR2 YYREEE (reference sequence).

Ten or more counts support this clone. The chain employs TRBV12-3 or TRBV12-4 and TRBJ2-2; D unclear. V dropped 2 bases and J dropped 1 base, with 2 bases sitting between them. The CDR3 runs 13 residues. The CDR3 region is CASSLQNTGELFF. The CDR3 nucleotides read TGTGCCAGCAGTTTACAGAACACCGGGGAGCTGTTTTTT.

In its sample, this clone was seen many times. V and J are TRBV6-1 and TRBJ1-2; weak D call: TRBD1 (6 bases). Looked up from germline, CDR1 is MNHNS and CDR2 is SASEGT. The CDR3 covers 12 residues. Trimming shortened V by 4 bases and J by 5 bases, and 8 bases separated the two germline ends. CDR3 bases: TGTGCCAGCAGTGCAGGGGTATATGGCTACACCTTC. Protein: CASSAGVYGYTF.

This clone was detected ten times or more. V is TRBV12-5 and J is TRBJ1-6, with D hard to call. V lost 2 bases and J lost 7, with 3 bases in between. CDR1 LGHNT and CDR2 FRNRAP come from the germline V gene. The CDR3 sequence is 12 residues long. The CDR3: CASGLLNSPLHF. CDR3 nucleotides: TGTGCTAGTGGTTTGTTAAATTCACCCCTCCACTTT.

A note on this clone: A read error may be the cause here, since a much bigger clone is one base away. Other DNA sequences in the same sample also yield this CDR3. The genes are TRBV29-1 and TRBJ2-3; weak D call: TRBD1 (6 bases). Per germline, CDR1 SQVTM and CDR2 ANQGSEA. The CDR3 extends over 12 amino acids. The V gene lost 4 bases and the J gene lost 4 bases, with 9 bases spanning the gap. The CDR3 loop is CSVAEGADTQYF. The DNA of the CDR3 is TGCAGCGTTGCTGAGGGGGCAGATACGCAGTATTTT.

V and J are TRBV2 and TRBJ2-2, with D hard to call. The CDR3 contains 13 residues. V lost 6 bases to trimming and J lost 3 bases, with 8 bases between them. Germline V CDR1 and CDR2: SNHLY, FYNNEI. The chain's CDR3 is CASSSSYTGELFF. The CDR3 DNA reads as TGTGCCAGCAGCTCGTCGTACACCGGGGAGCTGTTTTTT.

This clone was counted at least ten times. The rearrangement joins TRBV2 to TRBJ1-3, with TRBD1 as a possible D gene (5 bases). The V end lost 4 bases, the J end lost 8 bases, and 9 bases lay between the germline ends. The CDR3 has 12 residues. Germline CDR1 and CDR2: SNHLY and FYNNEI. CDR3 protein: CASSGGGDTIYF. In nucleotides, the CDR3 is TGTGCCAGCAGTGGGGGGGGTGACACCATATATTTT.

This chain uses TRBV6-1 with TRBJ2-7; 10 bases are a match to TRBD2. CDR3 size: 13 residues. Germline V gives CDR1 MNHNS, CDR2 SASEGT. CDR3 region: CARVASGSTEQYF. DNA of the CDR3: TGTGCTAGAGTGGCTAGCGGGAGTACCGAGCAGTACTTC.

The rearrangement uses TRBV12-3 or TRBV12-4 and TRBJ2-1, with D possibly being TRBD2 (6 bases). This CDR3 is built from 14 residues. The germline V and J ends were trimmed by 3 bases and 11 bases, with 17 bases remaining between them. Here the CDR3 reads CASSFSTSRRKQFF. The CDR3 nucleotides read TGTGCCAGCAGTTTTTCTACTAGCAGGAGGAAGCAGTTCTTC.

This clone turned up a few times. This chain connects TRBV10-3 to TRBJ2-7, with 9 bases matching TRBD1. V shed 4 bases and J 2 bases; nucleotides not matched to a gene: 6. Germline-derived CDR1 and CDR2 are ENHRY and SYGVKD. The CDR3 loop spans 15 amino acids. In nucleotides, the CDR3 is TGTGCCATCAGTGGGACAGGGGTCTCAGCCTACGAGCAGTACTTC. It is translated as CAISGTGVSAYEQYF.

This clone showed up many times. The CDR3 reads CAWTRGLAGNEQFF. DNA of the CDR3: TGTGCCTGGACTCGCGGACTAGCGGGCAATGAGCAGTTCTTC. The V and J genes are TRBV30 and TRBJ2-1; TRBD2 matches at 11 bases. The CDR3 has 14 amino acids. Germline CDR1 and CDR2: GTSNPN and SVGIG (reference sequence). V trimming: 4 bases; J trimming: 6 bases; junction bases outside the gene matches: 5. Full variable domain (outside the CDR3, taken from reference TRBV30 and TRBJ2-1): SQTIHQWPATLVQPVGSPLSLECTVEGTSNPNLYWYRQAAGRGLQLLFYSVGIGQISSEVPQNLSASRPQDRQFILSSKKLLLSDSGFYLCAWTRGLAGNEQFFGPGTRLTVL.

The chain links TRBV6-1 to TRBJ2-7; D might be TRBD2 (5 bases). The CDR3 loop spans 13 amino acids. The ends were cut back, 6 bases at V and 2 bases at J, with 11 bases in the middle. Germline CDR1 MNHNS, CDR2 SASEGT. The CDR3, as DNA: TGTGCCAGCAGAGCTGGACTGGCCTACGAGCAGTACTTC. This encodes CASRAGLAYEQYF.

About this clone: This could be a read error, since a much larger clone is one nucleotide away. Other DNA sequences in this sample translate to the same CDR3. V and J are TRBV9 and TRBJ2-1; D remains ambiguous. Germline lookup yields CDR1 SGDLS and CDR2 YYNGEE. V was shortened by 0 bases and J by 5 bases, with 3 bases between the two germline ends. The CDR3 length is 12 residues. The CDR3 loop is CASSVGDNEQFF. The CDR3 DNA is TGTGCCAGCAGCGTAGGAGACAATGAGCAGTTCTTC.

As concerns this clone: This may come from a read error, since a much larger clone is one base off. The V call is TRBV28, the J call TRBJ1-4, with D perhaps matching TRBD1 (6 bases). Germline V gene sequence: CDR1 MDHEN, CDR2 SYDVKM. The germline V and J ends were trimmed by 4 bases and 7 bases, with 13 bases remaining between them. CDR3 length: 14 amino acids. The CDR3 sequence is CASSSSYRVEKLFF. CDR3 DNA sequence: TGTGCCAGCAGTTCCTCGTACAGGGTTGAAAAACTGTTTTTT.

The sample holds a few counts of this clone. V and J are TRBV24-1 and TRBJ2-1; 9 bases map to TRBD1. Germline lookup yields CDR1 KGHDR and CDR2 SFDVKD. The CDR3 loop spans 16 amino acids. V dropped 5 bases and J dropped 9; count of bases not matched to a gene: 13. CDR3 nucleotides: TGTGCCACCAGTGCGCACACCGGGACAGGGACCGGTGAGCAGTTCTTC. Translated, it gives CATSAHTGTGTGEQFF.

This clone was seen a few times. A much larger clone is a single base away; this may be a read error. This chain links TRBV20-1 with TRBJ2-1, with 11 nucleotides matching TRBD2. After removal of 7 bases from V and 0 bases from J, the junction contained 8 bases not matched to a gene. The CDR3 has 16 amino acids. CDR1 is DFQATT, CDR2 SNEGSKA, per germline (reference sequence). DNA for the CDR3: TGCAGTGAGTCCGGGACTAGCGGATTCTCCTACAATGAGCAGTTCTTC. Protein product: CSESGTSGFSYNEQFF.

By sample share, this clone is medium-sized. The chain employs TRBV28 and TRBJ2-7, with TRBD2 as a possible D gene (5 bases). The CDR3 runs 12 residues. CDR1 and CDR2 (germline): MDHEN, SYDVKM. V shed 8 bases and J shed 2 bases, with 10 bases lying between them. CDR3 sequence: CASAGSPYEQYF. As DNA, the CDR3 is TGTGCCAGCGCGGGCTCGCCCTACGAGCAGTACTTC.

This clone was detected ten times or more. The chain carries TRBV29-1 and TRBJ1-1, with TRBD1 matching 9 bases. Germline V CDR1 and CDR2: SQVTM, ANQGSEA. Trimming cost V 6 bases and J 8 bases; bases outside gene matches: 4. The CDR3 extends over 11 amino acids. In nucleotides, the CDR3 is TGCAGCGTGGGGACAGGGACCGAAGCTTTCTTT. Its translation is CSVGTGTEAFF.

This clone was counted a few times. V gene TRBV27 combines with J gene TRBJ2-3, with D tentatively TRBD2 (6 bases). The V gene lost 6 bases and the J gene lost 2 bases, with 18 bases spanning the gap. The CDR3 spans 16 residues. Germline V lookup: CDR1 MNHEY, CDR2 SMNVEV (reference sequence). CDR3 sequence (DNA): TGTGCCAGCAGGCCCGGCGGTGTAGCGGACACAGATACGCAGTATTTT. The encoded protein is CASRPGGVADTDTQYF.

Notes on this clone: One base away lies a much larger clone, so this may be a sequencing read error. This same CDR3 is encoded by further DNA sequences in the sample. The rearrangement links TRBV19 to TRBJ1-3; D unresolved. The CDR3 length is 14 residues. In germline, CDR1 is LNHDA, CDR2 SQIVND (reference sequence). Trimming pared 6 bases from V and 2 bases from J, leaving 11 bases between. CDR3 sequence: CASRNTGAGNTIYF. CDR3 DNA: TGTGCCAGTAGAAACACCGGGGCTGGAAACACCATATATTTT.

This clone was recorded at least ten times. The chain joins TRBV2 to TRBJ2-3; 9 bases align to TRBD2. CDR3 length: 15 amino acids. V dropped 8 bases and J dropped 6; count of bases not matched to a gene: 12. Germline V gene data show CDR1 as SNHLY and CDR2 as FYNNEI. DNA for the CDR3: TGTGCCAGCCGAGCCCGGGCGGGAGGGGGGGATACGCAGTATTTT. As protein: CASRARAGGGDTQYF.

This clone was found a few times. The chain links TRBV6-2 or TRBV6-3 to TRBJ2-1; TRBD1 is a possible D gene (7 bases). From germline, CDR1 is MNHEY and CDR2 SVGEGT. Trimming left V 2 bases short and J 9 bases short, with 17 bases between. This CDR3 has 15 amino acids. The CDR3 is CASSYSRTGGGEQFF. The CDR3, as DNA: TGTGCCAGCAGTTACAGTAGGACAGGAGGGGGTGAGCAGTTCTTC.